This paragraph reports one TCR beta chain. This sample stems from a study of blood T cell repertoires in COVID-19. Turning to the study itself: Acute and convalescent COVID-19 samples came from the United States, Italy and Spain.

Cohort 3 donors were reported recovered after two negative PCRs, clearance, or symptom resolution. Only in-frame clones appear in the TCRdb table, and some are missing; sequencing was by immunoSEQ multiplex PCR. The table shows approximately 200,000 clones, with around 86% occurring only once. This clonotype was obtained from a woman in her thirties who had recovered from COVID-19. Sequencing input: PBMCs or T cells enriched from blood (not recorded which).

The DNA of the CDR3 is TGCAGCGTCCGCGAGAACACCGGGGAGCTGTTTTTT. It is translated as CSVRENTGELFF. The chain couples TRBV29-1 to TRBJ2-2; no firm D call. The length of the CDR3 is 12 residues. In germline, CDR1 is SQVTM, CDR2 ANQGSEA. V shed 6 bases and J shed 1 base, with 6 bases lying between them.